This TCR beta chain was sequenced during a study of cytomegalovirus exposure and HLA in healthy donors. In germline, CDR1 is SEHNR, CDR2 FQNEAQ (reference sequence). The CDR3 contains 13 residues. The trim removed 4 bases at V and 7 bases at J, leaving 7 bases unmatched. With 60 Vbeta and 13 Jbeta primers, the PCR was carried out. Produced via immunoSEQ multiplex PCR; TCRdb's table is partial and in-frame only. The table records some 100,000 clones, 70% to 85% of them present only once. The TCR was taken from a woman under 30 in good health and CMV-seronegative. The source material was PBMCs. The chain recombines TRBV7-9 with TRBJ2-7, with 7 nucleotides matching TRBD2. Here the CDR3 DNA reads TGTGCCAGCAGCTCAACCCGGGGGGAAGAGCAGTACTTC. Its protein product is CASSSTRGEEQYF.